Detailed here is one T cell receptor beta chain. Its antigen is undetermined. The data belong to a study of T cells in localized non-small cell lung cancer. Here immunoSEQ multiplex PCR was the method, and the copy in TCRdb shows in-frame clones only, minus some. The sample comprises tens of thousands of clones, approximately 90% of which are singletons, and around 10% rests with the top ten. Germline V gene lookup returns CDR1 SGDLS and CDR2 YYNGEE. There are 17 residues in the CDR3. Trimming shortened V by 3 bases and J by 2 bases, and 18 bases separated the two germline ends. The study, taken as a whole, reports: The appearance of a median about 62 of the top 100 tumor clones was seen in adjacent lung.

The sequence was obtained from a woman aged 35 to 69 with stage I lung adenocarcinoma. The J gene is TRBJ2-1, the V gene TRBV9, with D possibly matching TRBD2 (5 bases). The material was peripheral blood, obtained before any cancer treatment. For the CDR3, the DNA is TGTGCCAGCAGCGAAACACTAGGAGAAAGCGCCTACAATGAGCAGTTCTTC. Protein product: CASSETLGESAYNEQFF. Full variable domain (remainder filled in from reference TRBV9 and TRBJ2-1): DSGVTQTPKHLITATGQRVTLRCSPRSGDLSVYWYQQSLDQGLQFLIQYYNGEERAKGNILERFSAQQFPDLHSELNLSSLELGDSALYFCASSETLGESAYNEQFFGPGTRLTVL.